These T cell receptor beta chains were read from a single sample in a study of read filtering for tumor transcriptome and immune sequencing. A single record per CDR3 protein comes from TCRdb applying MiXCR to the reads. The table has tens of thousands of distinct CDR3 sequences, around 20% seen once. Sequenced input: a population of CD138-negative cells sorted from bone marrow. The receptors here all came from a donor aged 40 or over with multiple myeloma. CDR3s leave out the opening cysteine and the closing phenylalanine or tryptophan.

v_call: TRBV28; j_call: TRBJ2-5; cdr3_aa: ATKLGETQY
v_call: TRBV13; j_call: TRBJ2-5; cdr3_aa: ASSPGPGLLETQY
v_call: TRBV24-1; j_call: -; cdr3_aa: ATSATDTGGDEQY
v_call: TRBV12-3/TRBV12-4; j_call: TRBJ2-5; cdr3_aa: ASSFPDETQY
v_call: TRBV28; j_call: TRBJ2-5; cdr3_aa: ASSSEGLGREETQY
v_call: TRBV12-3/TRBV12-4; j_call: TRBJ1-4; cdr3_aa: ACSQAPEEKLL
v_call: TRBV29-1; j_call: TRBJ1-4; cdr3_aa: SVVFGEGEKLF
v_call: TRBV5-1; j_call: TRBJ2-7; cdr3_aa: ASSLTPNQIGDGEQY
v_call: TRBV12-3/TRBV12-4; j_call: TRBJ2-1; cdr3_aa: ASRPQGKRGINEQF
v_call: TRBV7-2; j_call: TRBJ2-2; cdr3_aa: ASSPFAGELF
v_call: TRBV28; j_call: TRBJ2-7; cdr3_aa: ASSLRRDRNSYEQY
v_call: TRBV6-5; j_call: TRBJ2-7; cdr3_aa: ASSSTATYEQY
v_call: TRBV20-1; j_call: TRBJ1-5; cdr3_aa: SASVGQPNQPQH
v_call: TRBV18; j_call: TRBJ2-3; cdr3_aa: ASSPSLAAPDTQY
v_call: TRBV5-1; j_call: TRBJ2-3; cdr3_aa: ASSLLPSLDTQY
v_call: TRBV10-3; j_call: TRBJ2-2; cdr3_aa: AISETGGAGELF
v_call: TRBV6-2/TRBV6-3; j_call: TRBJ1-1; cdr3_aa: ATSGQQNTEAF
v_call: TRBV7-9; j_call: TRBJ2-5; cdr3_aa: ASSLEQVVQETQY
v_call: TRBV28; j_call: TRBJ2-7; cdr3_aa: ASSPRDGTSGA
v_call: TRBV20-1; j_call: TRBJ1-2; cdr3_aa: SARDRARDGYT
v_call: TRBV19; j_call: TRBJ1-4; cdr3_aa: ASSIGERGREKLF
v_call: TRBV6-2/TRBV6-3; j_call: TRBJ1-5; cdr3_aa: ARSFPRAGSPQPQH
v_call: TRBV29-1; j_call: TRBJ2-1; cdr3_aa: SGENNEQF
v_call: TRBV28; j_call: TRBJ2-5; cdr3_aa: ASSNTQGAETQY
v_call: TRBV20-1; j_call: TRBJ2-5; cdr3_aa: SAPPVHEESQY
v_call: TRBV2; j_call: TRBJ2-1; cdr3_aa: ASSGGETYNEQF
v_call: TRBV24-1; j_call: TRBJ2-1; cdr3_aa: AASDFKTSGGAEQF
v_call: TRBV7-9; j_call: TRBJ2-7; cdr3_aa: ASSLAGTYEQY
v_call: TRBV7-6; j_call: TRBJ2-7; cdr3_aa: ASSLRSFGDEQY
v_call: TRBV29-1; j_call: TRBJ1-4; cdr3_aa: SALAGGEKLF
v_call: TRBV20-1; j_call: TRBJ2-7; cdr3_aa: SARDKRVPSHEQY
v_call: TRBV14; j_call: TRBJ1-2; cdr3_aa: ASSRGQLHGYT
v_call: TRBV7-8; j_call: TRBJ2-7; cdr3_aa: ASSPLGGSPNDEQY
v_call: TRBV20-1; j_call: TRBJ1-1; cdr3_aa: SARDGVGNTEAF
v_call: TRBV2; j_call: TRBJ1-4; cdr3_aa: ASSEEGLNEKLF
v_call: TRBV4-1; j_call: TRBJ2-3; cdr3_aa: ASSHLAGDTQY
v_call: TRBV7-8; j_call: TRBJ1-1; cdr3_aa: ASSFATGGGAEAF
v_call: TRBV29-1; j_call: TRBJ2-3; cdr3_aa: SVKVGLLSTDTQY
v_call: TRBV5-1; j_call: TRBJ2-1; cdr3_aa: ASSPLIKNEQF
v_call: TRBV6-5; j_call: TRBJ1-3; cdr3_aa: ASTEGGAPSGNTIY
v_call: TRBV2; j_call: TRBJ1-1; cdr3_aa: ASSEYLMWTEAF
v_call: TRBV2; j_call: TRBJ2-1; cdr3_aa: ASSGKGWGGTDIYNEQF
v_call: TRBV5-4; j_call: TRBJ2-5; cdr3_aa: ASSYQETQY
v_call: TRBV5-1; j_call: TRBJ1-2; cdr3_aa: ASSGQGYGYI
v_call: TRBV20-1; j_call: TRBJ2-3; cdr3_aa: SAIAGGWDTQY
v_call: TRBV28; j_call: TRBJ1-4; cdr3_aa: ASSPPGVEKLF
v_call: TRBV6-6; j_call: TRBJ1-5; cdr3_aa: ASSSLGGAGGNQPQH
v_call: TRBV11-2; j_call: TRBJ2-7; cdr3_aa: ASSLNSGSRAYEQY
v_call: TRBV4-1; j_call: TRBJ2-5; cdr3_aa: ASSPADGVFGETQY
v_call: TRBV19; j_call: TRBJ1-4; cdr3_aa: ASSETGVGEKLF